This entry concerns a single TCR beta chain. This clonotype was counted many times. Its target antigen remains unknown. One base away there is no much larger clone; base qualities are not given. These data originate in a study of neurological immune-mediated disorders (dated by TCRdb to the late 2010s). For the study in its entirety: Among the 34 multiple sclerosis patients, relapsing-remitting MS accounted for around 30 and secondary progressive MS accounted for 3. The study compared peripheral blood TCR-beta repertoires of HTLV-I-associated myelopathy (HAM/TSP) patients, multiple sclerosis patients and healthy controls using UMI-based sequencing. Alongside PBMC samples, the set of some 98 TCR-beta libraries contained longitudinal samples, technical triplicates, and paired CD4+ and CD8+ T-cell subsets that had been sorted. Of the 70 or so subjects in the cohort, about 14 were HAM/TSP patients, about 35 were multiple sclerosis patients, and 20 were healthy controls. What the work shows at the level of the full study, not this receptor alone: TCR clonal expansion was greatest in HAM/TSP patients and smallest in MS patients, who ranked below even healthy controls. In phylogenetic analysis, the repertoires of 18 of 34 MS patients grouped into a cluster of related CDR3 sequences, which suggests a possible signature at the repertoire level. No association of the MS cluster with clinical or MRI features was observed, and the need for larger cohorts was stated by the authors. No identical CDR3 amino acid sequences were found to be shared among expanded clones across subjects, suggesting that TCR-beta repertoires were private in all groups.

cDNA was synthesized by template-switch 5'RACE using a primer with a 10-nucleotide random unique molecular identifier that tagged each TCR transcript. Every sequencing run covered 15-18 subjects and yielded more than 170 million TCR-beta sequences. The RNeasy kit was used to extract total RNA. Using the KAPA Real-time Library Amplification kit, TCR-beta VDJ regions were amplified with primers for the TCR constant region and the 5'RACE anchor. A first PCR added sample indexes and Illumina adaptors, and a second PCR then raised library yield. After Ampure bead purification, the TCR product of roughly 650 bp was size-selected on a 2% E-gel SizeSelection system. Before pooling, libraries had their quality checked on a Bioanalyzer, their concentration measured with Qubit, and their quantity determined with the Kapa Library Quantification kit. An Illumina HiSeq 2500 sequenced the libraries paired-end 2 x 150 bp. To increase sequence diversity, about 23-32% phiX was spiked into each library pool. Per the source publication's procedure: Quality-filtered reads were processed with the UMI-based MiGEC pipeline, which removed over 85% of raw TCR sequences during error correction. VDJ genes were aligned to IMGT germline references, and each clonotype was defined by a unique CDR3 amino acid sequence together with V-J genes. Clonal expansion, Shannon diversity and CDR3 relatedness (CalcPairwiseDistances, ClusterSamples) were evaluated with VDJtools, and phylogenetic trees were built with CLCbio workbench. Expanded clones were defined as having at least 8 unique UMIs, based on coefficient-of-variation modelling across technical triplicates. TCRdb handled the public reads itself, with Q25 trimming in fastp and clone calling in MiXCR, and kept productive beta chains. Every distinct CDR3 protein forms one entry, paired with its most common genes and DNA. The V and J calls were not made by the authors but by TCRdb's processing. The sample has about 62,000 distinct CDR3 sequences on record, under 5.5% of them singletons. The top ten clones comprise 3.4% of the sample.

For the unsorted PBMC libraries, 2 million PBMCs were stored in RNAlater at -80 degrees C until RNA extraction and were used to generate the libraries. Multiple sclerosis patients were enrolled in a US clinical protocol evaluating disease progression by magnetic resonance imaging. Peripheral blood underwent Ficoll-Hypaque density gradient centrifugation to isolate PBMCs, which were then cryopreserved in liquid nitrogen. The CDR3 runs 14 residues from the cysteine to the phenylalanine. Only CDR3 DNA is held: 42 bases, read in frame from base 1. CDR1 and CDR2 are drawn from the germline V gene: SGHVS, FQNEAQ. Trimming removed 5 bases from V and 9 bases from J; the gene matches leave 7 bases unexplained.

The source of this sequence is a woman in her fifties or sixties with multiple sclerosis. The sample taken for sequencing was PBMCs. The chain joins TRBV7-8 to TRBJ2-2; 9 junctional bases match TRBD1. The CDR3 region: CASSPGTGNRELFF. Here is the DNA: TGTGCCAGCAGCCCCGGGACAGGGAACAGGGAGCTGTTTTTT.